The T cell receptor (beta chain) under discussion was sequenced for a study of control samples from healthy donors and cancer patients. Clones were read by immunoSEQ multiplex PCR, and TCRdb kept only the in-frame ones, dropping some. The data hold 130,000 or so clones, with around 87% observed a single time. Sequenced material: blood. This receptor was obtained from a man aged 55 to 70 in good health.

The CDR3 nucleotides are TGTGCCAGCAGCTTAACGGAGGGGGCTCTTGGCTCACCCCTCCACTTT. This encodes CASSLTEGALGSPLHF. This sequence joins TRBV7-2 and TRBJ1-6; 7 bases agree with TRBD1. J gave up 10 bases and V 2 bases, and 11 bases lay outside the gene matches. Germline V gene lookup returns CDR1 SGHTA and CDR2 FQGNSA. This CDR3 is built from 16 residues. The variable domain in full, with the rest retrieved from reference TRBV7-2 and TRBJ1-6, is GAGVSQSPSNKVTEKGKDVELRCDPISGHTALYWYRQSLGQGLEFLIYFQGNSAPDKSGLPSDRFSAERTGGSVSTLTIQRTQQEDSAVYLCASSLTEGALGSPLHFGNGTRLTVT.